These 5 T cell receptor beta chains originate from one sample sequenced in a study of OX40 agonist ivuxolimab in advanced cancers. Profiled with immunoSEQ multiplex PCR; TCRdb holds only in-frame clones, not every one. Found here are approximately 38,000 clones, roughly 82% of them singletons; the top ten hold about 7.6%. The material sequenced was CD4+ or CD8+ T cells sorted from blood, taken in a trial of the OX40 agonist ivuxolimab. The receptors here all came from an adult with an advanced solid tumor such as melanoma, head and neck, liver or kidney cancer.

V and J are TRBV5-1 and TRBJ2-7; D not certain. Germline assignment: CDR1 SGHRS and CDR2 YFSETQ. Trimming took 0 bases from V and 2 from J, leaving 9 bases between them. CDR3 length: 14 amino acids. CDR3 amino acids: CASSLALSTYEQYF. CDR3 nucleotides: TGCGCCAGCAGCTTGGCCTTATCGACCTACGAGCAGTACTTC.

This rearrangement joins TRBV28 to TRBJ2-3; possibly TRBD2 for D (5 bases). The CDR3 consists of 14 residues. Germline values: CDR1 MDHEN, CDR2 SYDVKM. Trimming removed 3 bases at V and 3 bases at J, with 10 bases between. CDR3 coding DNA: TGTGCCAGCAGTTTTCTGTCGGGGACAGATACGCAGTATTTT. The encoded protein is CASSFLSGTDTQYF. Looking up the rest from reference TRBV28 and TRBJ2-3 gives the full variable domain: DVKVTQSSRYLVKRTGEKVFLECVQDMDHENMFWYRQDPGLGLRLIYFSYDVKMKEKGDIPEGYSVSREKKERFSLILESASTNQTSMYLCASSFLSGTDTQYFGPGTRLTVL.

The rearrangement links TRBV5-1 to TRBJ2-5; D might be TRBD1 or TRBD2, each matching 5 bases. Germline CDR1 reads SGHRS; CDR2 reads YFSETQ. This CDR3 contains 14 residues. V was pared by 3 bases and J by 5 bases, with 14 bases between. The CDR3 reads CASSSGGSVETQYF. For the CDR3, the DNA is TGCGCCAGCAGCTCTGGGGGAAGTGTGGAGACCCAGTACTTC.

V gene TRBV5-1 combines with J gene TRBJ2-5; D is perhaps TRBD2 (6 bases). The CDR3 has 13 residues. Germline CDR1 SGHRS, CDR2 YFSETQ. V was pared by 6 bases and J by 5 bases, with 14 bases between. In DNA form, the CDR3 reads TGCGCCAGCAAGGAGGAGGGCACGGAGACCCAGTACTTC. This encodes CASKEEGTETQYF.

As DNA, the CDR3 is TGTGCCAGCAGTTACTCGGAGGATCAGCCCCAGCATTTT. Residues: CASSYSEDQPQHF. J is TRBJ1-5 and V is TRBV6-6, with D unclear. The CDR3 is 13 amino acids. Germline V lookup: CDR1 MNHNY, CDR2 SVGAGI (reference sequence). V shed 0 bases and J shed 5 bases, with 5 bases lying between them.